The subject of this entry is one T cell receptor (beta chain). The treatment was: randomized to nivolumab then ipilimumab (arm A) or the reverse (arm B). No patient had prior DNA-damaging chemotherapy. Sorted cells were live CD3+CD8+, lacking CD19 and CD56, from PBMCs. V gave up 5 bases and J gave up 9 bases; unmatched junction bases: 13. Per germline, CDR1 SEHNR and CDR2 FQNEAQ (reference sequence). The CDR3 is 16 residues long. The sample belongs to a study of sequential checkpoint blockade in melanoma. In the study overall: Maintenance nivolumab came after either treatment sequence.

Generated by immunoSEQ multiplex PCR, the TCRdb table keeps only in-frame clones and is missing some. The data contain approximately 5,200 clones, 70% to 85% of them seen just once; the ten biggest clones take up about 25%. This receptor was identified in a human donor with melanoma. Material: CD8+ T cells sorted from blood (inferred from file names), obtained from a patient given nivolumab and ipilimumab in sequence. The V gene is TRBV7-9, the J gene TRBJ2-1; TRBD2 matches 10 bases. The CDR3 is CASSPGSLAGEGEQFF. The DNA of the CDR3 is TGTGCCAGCAGCCCAGGGAGTCTAGCGGGAGAGGGTGAGCAGTTCTTC.